The rows below give T cell receptor beta chains drawn from one sample of a study of T cells in Graves' hyperthyroidism and ophthalmopathy. TCRdb passed the multiplex PCR reads through MiXCR, listing each CDR3 protein once. The sample includes roughly 510,000 distinct CDR3 sequences, less than 25% of them seen just once. Material for sequencing was blood. Receptors were obtained from a man aged 18 to 29 with Graves' hyperthyroidism. The CDR3 runs from the conserved cysteine through the conserved F or W. The D gene is left open where the match is weak. Expanded clones are given a class, and other clones once, few, many or no size at all.

j_call: TRBJ1-1; clone_size: .; v_call: TRBV28; d_call: TRBD1; cdr3_aa: CASSTRGSGTGLAFF; cdr3_nt: TGTGCCAGCAGTACCCGGGGGTCGGGGACAGGGCTGGCTTTCTTT
j_call: TRBJ1-2; clone_size: many; v_call: TRBV12-3/TRBV12-4; d_call: .; cdr3_aa: CASSLDGYGYTF; cdr3_nt: TGTGCCAGCAGCCTCGACGGCTATGGCTACACCTTC
j_call: TRBJ2-7; clone_size: few; v_call: TRBV10-1; d_call: .; cdr3_aa: CASSESIGRVYEQYF; cdr3_nt: TGCGCCAGCAGTGAGTCGATAGGCAGAGTCTACGAGCAGTACTTC
j_call: TRBJ1-3; clone_size: few; v_call: TRBV14; d_call: .; cdr3_aa: CASSQVRGISGNTIYF; cdr3_nt: TGTGCCAGCAGCCAAGTCCGAGGGATCTCTGGAAACACCATATATTTT
j_call: TRBJ2-2; clone_size: many; v_call: TRBV20-1; d_call: TRBD1; cdr3_aa: CSAPPRTGSPGELFF; cdr3_nt: TGCAGTGCTCCTCCTAGGACAGGGTCACCCGGGGAGCTGTTTTTT
j_call: TRBJ2-7; clone_size: many; v_call: TRBV3-1; d_call: TRBD1; cdr3_aa: CASSRTGEVGEQYF; cdr3_nt: TGTGCCAGCAGCCGGACAGGAGAGGTGGGGGAGCAGTACTTC
j_call: TRBJ1-3; clone_size: many; v_call: TRBV6-1; d_call: TRBD1; cdr3_aa: CASSGQFGNTIYF; cdr3_nt: TGTGCCAGTTCGGGACAGTTTGGAAACACCATATATTTT
j_call: TRBJ1-1; clone_size: many; v_call: TRBV6-1; d_call: TRBD1; cdr3_aa: CASSHASTGANTEAFF; cdr3_nt: TGTGCCAGCAGTCATGCTTCGACAGGGGCGAACACTGAAGCTTTCTTT
j_call: TRBJ2-7; clone_size: many; v_call: TRBV28; d_call: TRBD1; cdr3_aa: CASTQTGTGGYEQYF; cdr3_nt: TGTGCCAGCACTCAGACCGGGACAGGAGGCTACGAGCAGTACTTC
j_call: TRBJ1-5; clone_size: .; v_call: TRBV4-1; d_call: .; cdr3_aa: CASGHTPHGNQPQHF; cdr3_nt: TGCGCCAGCGGCCACACCCCACACGGCAATCAGCCCCAGCATTTT
j_call: TRBJ2-3; clone_size: few; v_call: TRBV12-3/TRBV12-4; d_call: .; cdr3_aa: CASSLSGNTQYF; cdr3_nt: TGTGCCAGCAGTTTAAGCGGAAATACGCAGTATTTT
j_call: TRBJ2-7; clone_size: many; v_call: TRBV28; d_call: .; cdr3_aa: CASSTPGSRYEQYF; cdr3_nt: TGTGCCAGCAGCACTCCGGGCAGCCGCTACGAGCAGTACTTC
j_call: TRBJ1-2; clone_size: .; v_call: TRBV5-5; d_call: .; cdr3_aa: CASSWDHGPSTMTF; cdr3_nt: TGTGCCAGCAGCTGGGACCACGGGCCGTCGACGATGACCTTC
j_call: TRBJ2-3; clone_size: .; v_call: TRBV11-2; d_call: .; cdr3_aa: CASSLVMDSESTDTQYF; cdr3_nt: TGTGCCAGCAGCTTAGTTATGGACAGCGAGAGCACAGATACGCAGTATTTT
j_call: TRBJ1-5; clone_size: many; v_call: TRBV28; d_call: .; cdr3_aa: CASNWDPTQPQHF; cdr3_nt: TGTGCCAGCAACTGGGACCCAACTCAGCCCCAGCATTTT
j_call: TRBJ1-2; clone_size: many; v_call: TRBV11-2; d_call: .; cdr3_aa: CASSPRRTIYGYTF; cdr3_nt: TGTGCCAGCAGTCCCCGACGGACCATCTATGGCTACACCTTC
j_call: TRBJ2-5; clone_size: .; v_call: TRBV5-1; d_call: .; cdr3_aa: CASSSGAQDQETQYF; cdr3_nt: TGCGCCAGCAGCTCCGGTGCACAGGATCAAGAGACCCAGTACTTC
j_call: TRBJ2-2; clone_size: many; v_call: TRBV19; d_call: TRBD2; cdr3_aa: CASSPRTRFVFTGELFF; cdr3_nt: TGTGCCAGTAGTCCCAGGACTAGATTCGTTTTTACCGGGGAGCTGTTTTTT
j_call: TRBJ2-7; clone_size: .; v_call: TRBV28; d_call: .; cdr3_aa: CASSSPGRTYEQYF; cdr3_nt: TGTGCCAGCAGTTCTCCGGGACGGACCTACGAGCAGTACTTC
j_call: TRBJ2-7; clone_size: many; v_call: TRBV12-3/TRBV12-4; d_call: .; cdr3_aa: CASSLTYYEQYF; cdr3_nt: TGTGCCAGCAGCCTCACTTACTACGAGCAGTACTTC
j_call: TRBJ2-5; clone_size: many; v_call: TRBV14; d_call: .; cdr3_aa: CASSPIGPRQETQYF; cdr3_nt: TGTGCCAGCAGCCCGATCGGCCCCCGCCAAGAGACCCAGTACTTC
j_call: TRBJ1-1; clone_size: many; v_call: TRBV11-3; d_call: .; cdr3_aa: CASSLAPQGTEAFF; cdr3_nt: TGTGCCAGCAGCTTAGCCCCTCAGGGAACTGAAGCTTTCTTT
j_call: TRBJ1-3; clone_size: few; v_call: TRBV12-3/TRBV12-4; d_call: .; cdr3_aa: CASSCQGCDSGDTIYF; cdr3_nt: TGTGCCAGCAGTTGCCAGGGGTGCGACTCTGGAGACACCATATATTTT
j_call: TRBJ2-5; clone_size: .; v_call: TRBV15; d_call: TRBD1; cdr3_aa: CATSRSPGQGLGWETQYF; cdr3_nt: TGTGCCACCAGCAGATCGCCCGGACAGGGCCTTGGGTGGGAGACCCAGTACTTC
j_call: TRBJ1-5; clone_size: many; v_call: TRBV19; d_call: .; cdr3_aa: CASSTRTDYSNQPQHF; cdr3_nt: TGTGCCAGTAGTACCCGGACAGACTATAGCAATCAGCCCCAGCATTTT
j_call: TRBJ1-1; clone_size: few; v_call: TRBV5-4; d_call: .; cdr3_aa: CASNPPGDTEAFF; cdr3_nt: TGTGCCAGCAACCCCCCTGGCGACACTGAAGCTTTCTTT
j_call: TRBJ2-2; clone_size: few; v_call: TRBV6-2/TRBV6-3; d_call: .; cdr3_aa: CASSYANCGELFF; cdr3_nt: TGTGCCAGCAGTTACGCGAACTGCGGGGAGCTGTTTTTT
j_call: TRBJ1-2; clone_size: many; v_call: TRBV6-5; d_call: .; cdr3_aa: CASSYSAAYDYGYTF; cdr3_nt: TGTGCCAGCAGTTACTCTGCTGCCTACGACTATGGCTACACCTTC
j_call: TRBJ1-1; clone_size: .; v_call: TRBV29-1; d_call: .; cdr3_aa: CSANGLQGLNTEAFF; cdr3_nt: TGCAGCGCTAACGGGTTACAGGGATTGAACACTGAAGCTTTCTTT
j_call: TRBJ2-2; clone_size: many; v_call: TRBV6-1; d_call: .; cdr3_aa: CASSEGFPVGVGGELFF; cdr3_nt: TGTGCCAGCAGTGAAGGATTTCCCGTAGGAGTAGGCGGGGAGCTGTTTTTT
j_call: TRBJ1-5; clone_size: .; v_call: TRBV6-1; d_call: .; cdr3_aa: CASSESAYRFNQPQHF; cdr3_nt: TGTGCCAGCAGTGAATCTGCTTACAGGTTCAATCAGCCCCAGCATTTT
j_call: TRBJ1-5; clone_size: many; v_call: TRBV11-2; d_call: .; cdr3_aa: CASSLGDRSNQPQHF; cdr3_nt: TGTGCCAGCAGCTTAGGGGATCGGAGCAATCAGCCCCAGCATTTT
j_call: TRBJ1-1; clone_size: few; v_call: TRBV6-1; d_call: TRBD1; cdr3_aa: CASRGDRVYTEACF; cdr3_nt: TGTGCCAGCAGGGGAGACAGGGTTTACACTGAAGCTTGCTTT
j_call: TRBJ1-5; clone_size: many; v_call: TRBV2; d_call: .; cdr3_aa: CASTARGGNQPQHF; cdr3_nt: TGTGCCAGCACCGCAAGGGGTGGCAATCAGCCCCAGCATTTT
j_call: TRBJ2-5; clone_size: once; v_call: TRBV27; d_call: TRBD2; cdr3_aa: CASSLHKTGGPKTQYF; cdr3_nt: TGTGCCAGCAGTTTGCATAAAACGGGAGGGCCAAAGACCCAGTACTTC
j_call: TRBJ1-1; clone_size: .; v_call: TRBV6-1; d_call: .; cdr3_aa: CASSEAYMNTEAFF; cdr3_nt: TGTGCCAGCAGTGAAGCGTATATGAACACTGAAGCTTTCTTT
j_call: TRBJ1-5; clone_size: many; v_call: TRBV12-3/TRBV12-4; d_call: .; cdr3_aa: CASSLRPGNQPQHF; cdr3_nt: TGTGCCAGCAGTTTAAGGCCAGGGAATCAGCCCCAGCATTTT
j_call: TRBJ1-1; clone_size: many; v_call: TRBV5-1; d_call: TRBD1; cdr3_aa: CASHDRGRAFF; cdr3_nt: TGCGCCAGCCATGACAGGGGGAGAGCTTTCTTT
j_call: TRBJ2-2; clone_size: .; v_call: TRBV28; d_call: .; cdr3_aa: CASSSRGTNTGELFF; cdr3_nt: TGTGCCAGCAGTTCGCGGGGAACGAACACCGGGGAGCTGTTTTTT